These 16 T cell receptor beta chains were sequenced from one sample in a study of human T cells and chemical hapten exposure. The time point is: patch test 2, 6 weeks after DPC sensitization. Described treatment: therapeutic diphenylcyclopropenone sensitization with weekly scalp DPC. TCRdb itself ran the RACE reads through MiXCR, one entry per CDR3 protein. The top ten hold about 3% of the sample, which has approximately 95,000 distinct CDR3 sequences, over 10% seen once. The sequences come from whole blood, collected in connection with sensitization to the hapten diphenylcyclopropenone (DPC). The receptors here all came from a woman aged 35 to 49 with alopecia areata. Some clones in this sample may be carry-over from other donors' samples.

This clonotype was observed at least ten times. The chain links TRBV7-8 to TRBJ2-5; D perhaps matches TRBD2 (6 bases). V was cut by 5 bases and J by 4 bases, with 11 bases left in between. Germline V lookup: CDR1 SGHVS, CDR2 FQNEAQ. This CDR3 is built from 13 residues. CDR3 bases: TGTGCCAGCAGCCGGGAGAGAGGAGAGACCCAGTACTTC. It specifies CASSRERGETQYF.

This clonotype was recorded many times. The chain carries TRBV19 and TRBJ2-5; tentative D call: TRBD2 (6 bases). The CDR3 spans 13 residues. CDR1 is LNHDA, CDR2 SQIVND, per germline (reference sequence). The V gene lost 5 bases and the J gene lost 7 bases, with 14 bases spanning the gap. The CDR3, as DNA: TGTGCCAGTAGTCTCGCCTCGGAGGGGACCCAGTACTTC. It specifies CASSLASEGTQYF.

This clonotype came up many times. This chain connects TRBV30 to TRBJ2-7, with D possibly being TRBD1 (6 bases). The CDR3 spans 12 residues. V was shortened by 2 bases and J by 7 bases, with 12 bases between the two germline ends. CDR1 and CDR2 from the germline V gene are GTSNPN and SVGIG (reference sequence). The CDR3 nucleotides read TGTGCCTGGAGTTACGGGACAACTGAGCAGTACTTC. It specifies CAWSYGTTEQYF.

This sequence joins TRBV11-2 and TRBJ1-4, with D perhaps matching TRBD1 (6 bases). Deletions cut 4 bases from V and 0 bases from J, with 9 bases between. From germline, CDR1 is SGHAT and CDR2 FQNNGV. The CDR3 has 15 amino acids. CDR3 bases: TGTGCCAGCAGCTCGAGGGGGGCAACTAATGAAAAACTGTTTTTT. Its protein is CASSSRGATNEKLFF.

This clonotype was detected ten times or more. The chain carries TRBV7-9 and TRBJ2-7, with a possible D match to TRBD1 (6 bases). This CDR3 contains 18 residues. Germline values: CDR1 SEHNR, CDR2 FQNEAQ (reference sequence). Trimming removed 5 bases at V and 2 bases at J, with 25 bases between. Here the CDR3 reads CASSHRQQGARGPYEQYF. In nucleotides, the CDR3 is TGTGCCAGCAGCCACCGTCAACAGGGCGCCAGGGGACCCTACGAGCAGTACTTC.

This clonotype has a count of ten or more. The chain combines TRBV5-1 with TRBJ2-2, with 8 positions matching TRBD2. Per the germline V gene, CDR1 is SGHRS and CDR2 is YFSETQ. This CDR3 has 16 residues. Trimming took 7 bases from V and 6 from J; bases not matched to a gene: 14. The CDR3 DNA is TGCGCCAGCCGTGCTCCGTCGGGAGGGGACTCCGGGGAGCTGTTTTTT. Amino acids: CASRAPSGGDSGELFF.

This clonotype occurred a few times. V gene TRBV5-1 combines with J gene TRBJ1-1; D possibly corresponds to TRBD1 (6 bases). This CDR3 is 16 amino acids long. Trimming pared 1 base from V and 3 bases from J, leaving 16 bases between. CDR1 SGHRS and CDR2 YFSETQ come from the germline V gene. CDR3 loop: CASSLYGGRRDTEAFF. The CDR3 bases are TGCGCCAGCAGCTTGTACGGGGGGCGCAGGGACACTGAAGCTTTCTTT.

A few counts support this clonotype. V gene TRBV5-4 combines with J gene TRBJ1-5; D not resolved. With 0 bases removed from V and 5 bases from J, the gap between germline ends came to 9 bases. This CDR3 is built from 14 residues. The germline CDR1 and CDR2 sequences are SGHNT and YYREEE (reference sequence). The chain's CDR3 is CASSLGGIDQPQHF. Written as DNA, the CDR3 is TGTGCCAGCAGCTTGGGGGGAATCGATCAGCCCCAGCATTTT.

Many counts were recorded for this clonotype. The chain couples TRBV27 to TRBJ2-3, with D maybe TRBD1 (6 bases). Germline V gene data show CDR1 as MNHEY and CDR2 as SMNVEV (reference sequence). V was cut by 4 bases and J by 2 bases, with 13 bases left in between. The CDR3 sequence is 15 residues long. CDR3 residues: CASSSRQDPTDTQYF. CDR3 nucleotide sequence: TGTGCCAGCAGTTCCCGACAGGATCCCACAGATACGCAGTATTTT.

The V and J genes are TRBV13 and TRBJ2-7, with 10 bases that match TRBD1. V dropped 5 bases and J dropped 4; count of bases not matched to a gene: 5. There are 14 residues in the CDR3. Germline assignment: CDR1 PRHDT and CDR2 FYEKMQ (reference sequence). The CDR3 loop is CASSPRQGAYEQYF. The CDR3 DNA sequence: TGTGCCAGCAGCCCTAGACAGGGGGCTTACGAGCAGTACTTC.

This clonotype was picked up many times. The V gene is TRBV29-1, the J gene TRBJ1-1; no definite D call. From germline, CDR1 is SQVTM and CDR2 ANQGSEA. Deletions cut 3 bases from V and 4 bases from J, with 15 bases between. The CDR3 has 14 amino acids. CDR3 nucleotides: TGCAGCGTTGAGTCTGGGCAATGGGCCACTGAAGCTTTCTTT. The encoded protein is CSVESGQWATEAFF.

The chain employs TRBV29-1 and TRBJ2-1, with D unclear. Trimming took 6 bases from V and 6 from J, leaving 9 bases between them. CDR1 is SQVTM, CDR2 ANQGSEA, per germline. The CDR3 runs to 11 residues. The CDR3 spells CSVANPNEQFF. In nucleotides, the CDR3 is TGCAGCGTAGCAAATCCCAATGAGCAGTTCTTC.

This clonotype was recorded many times. The V gene is TRBV6-6, the J gene TRBJ1-5, with 9 bases fitting TRBD1. The CDR3 has 15 amino acids. V was clipped by 2 bases and J by 4 bases; unmatched bases: 3. From germline, CDR1 is MNHNY and CDR2 SVGAGI (reference sequence). CDR3 in DNA: TGTGCCAGCAGTTACCGACAGGGGGGGAATCAGCCCCAGCATTTT. Translating gives CASSYRQGGNQPQHF.

This clonotype occurred many times. The V and J genes are TRBV3-1 and TRBJ1-1; D is ambiguous. The length of the CDR3 is 15 residues. Germline values: CDR1 LGHDT, CDR2 YNNKEL (reference sequence). V shed 0 bases and J shed 12 bases, with 20 bases lying between them. The CDR3 region is CASSQDGVTLVVTFF. The CDR3, as DNA: TGTGCCAGCAGCCAAGACGGGGTAACTTTGGTCGTAACTTTCTTT.

The chain links TRBV5-1 to TRBJ2-2; 8 nucleotides align to TRBD2. The CDR3 length is 15 residues. Germline CDR1 is SGHRS and CDR2 is YFSETQ. With 4 bases clipped from V and 2 bases from J, the junction kept 4 bases outside the gene matches. CDR3 sequence: CASSPGGLNTGELFF. The CDR3 bases are TGCGCCAGCAGCCCGGGGGGGCTTAACACCGGGGAGCTGTTTTTT.

The chain has TRBV20-1 and TRBJ2-1, with 15 bases aligning to TRBD2. With 6 bases clipped from V and 10 bases from J, the junction kept 10 bases outside the gene matches. This CDR3 is 15 amino acids long. From germline, CDR1 is DFQATT and CDR2 SNEGSKA (reference sequence). The CDR3 is CSAGGGLAGGLEQFF. The CDR3 nucleotides are TGCAGTGCGGGAGGGGGACTAGCGGGAGGCTTGGAGCAGTTCTTC.